The TCR beta chain described here comes from a study of tumor-infiltrating lymphocytes in primary liver carcinoma. Note on this clonotype: Its antigen is unknown. A read error may produce the germline difference seen at one junction end.

The germline CDR1 and CDR2 sequences are MGHRA and YSYEKL. CDR3 length equals 12 residues. The investigators made TCR beta cDNA from about 510 ng total RNA, using a constant-region primer. Generation of the TCR beta libraries relied on three nested multiplex PCR rounds using slightly modified ARM-PCR. Running roughly 10 cycles apiece, the first two PCR rounds relied on TRBV1-TRBV30 forward primers together with a C-beta reverse primer. TCRdb processed the multiplex PCR reads anew with MiXCR; each CDR3 protein has one entry. The table includes 100,000 or so distinct CDR3 sequences, roughly 80% detected once. Co-extracted RNA and DNA came from roughly 20-30 mg of unsorted bulk tissue. Study-wide findings and caveats: Appearing in all five tumor regions was true of only about 8-25% of top clones. Pairs comparing tumor with adjacent tissue or blood overlapped less than pairs drawn from tumor regions.

The specimen was liver tumor tissue from sampling region 3. Noted subset: tumor region T3, left-lateral pole. V and J are TRBV4-1 and TRBJ2-7; D remains unclear. This sequence originates from a man aged 40-49 years with primary liver carcinoma and hepatitis B virus infection. As DNA, the CDR3 is TGCGCCAGCAGGCAAGCTGGCTGCGAGCAGTACTTC. It translates to CASRQAGCEQYF.